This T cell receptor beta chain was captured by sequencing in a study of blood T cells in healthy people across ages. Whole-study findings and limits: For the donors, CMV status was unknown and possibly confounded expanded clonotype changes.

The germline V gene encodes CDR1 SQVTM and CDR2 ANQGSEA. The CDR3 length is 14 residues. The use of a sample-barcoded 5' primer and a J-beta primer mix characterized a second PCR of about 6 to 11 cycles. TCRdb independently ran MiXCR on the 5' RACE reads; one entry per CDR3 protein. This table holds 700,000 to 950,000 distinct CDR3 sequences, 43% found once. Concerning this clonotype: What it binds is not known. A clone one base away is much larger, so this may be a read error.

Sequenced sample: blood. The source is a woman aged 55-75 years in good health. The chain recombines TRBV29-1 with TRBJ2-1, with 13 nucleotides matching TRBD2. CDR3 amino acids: CGVRTSGGYNEQFF. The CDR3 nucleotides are TGCGGCGTTCGGACTAGCGGGGGTTACAATGAGCAGTTCTTC.